These T cell receptor beta chains were read from a single sample in a study of CD8 T cells in Susac syndrome. TCRdb reanalysed the immunoSEQ multiplex PCR reads using MiXCR and keeps one entry per CDR3 protein. This table has about 300,000 distinct CDR3 sequences, around 84% appearing once. The sequenced material came from CD8+ T cells from PBMCs. All receptors come from a human donor with multiple sclerosis. CDR3s include the opening cysteine and the closing phenylalanine or tryptophan. Fields, in order: V gene, J gene, D gene, clone size, CDR3 DNA, CDR3 protein. The D gene is left open where the match is weak. A row's size may be missing; if present it is once, few, many or a size class.

V gene: TRBV4-1; J gene: TRBJ2-6; D gene: .; clone size: .; CDR3 DNA: TGCGCCAGCAGCCAAGTACGGCGTGGGGCCAACGTCCTGACTTTC; CDR3 protein: CASSQVRRGANVLTF
V gene: TRBV19; J gene: TRBJ2-7; D gene: TRBD2; clone size: few; CDR3 DNA: TGTGCCAGTAGTGCCCCGGGACTAGCGGGCTACGAGCAGTACTTC; CDR3 protein: CASSAPGLAGYEQYF
V gene: TRBV6-6; J gene: TRBJ2-5; D gene: .; clone size: .; CDR3 DNA: TGTGCCAGCAGTCCGGCGGGGTACCAAGAGACCCAGTACTTC; CDR3 protein: CASSPAGYQETQYF
V gene: TRBV5-4; J gene: TRBJ2-3; D gene: .; clone size: .; CDR3 DNA: TGTGCCAGCAGCCCAGACTTAGGGGCAGATACGCAGTATTTT; CDR3 protein: CASSPDLGADTQYF
V gene: TRBV13; J gene: TRBJ1-2; D gene: .; clone size: .; CDR3 DNA: TGTGCCACCGGAGTGTCAGCCGGACCTGACGGCTACACCTTC; CDR3 protein: CATGVSAGPDGYTF
V gene: TRBV30; J gene: TRBJ2-1; D gene: TRBD2; clone size: .; CDR3 DNA: TGTGCCTGGAGTCCGGGACTAGCGATATACAATGAGCAGTTCTTC; CDR3 protein: CAWSPGLAIYNEQFF
V gene: TRBV9; J gene: TRBJ2-1; D gene: .; clone size: .; CDR3 DNA: TGTGCCAGCAGCGTCTGGAACAGCGGCTACAATGAGCAGTTCTTC; CDR3 protein: CASSVWNSGYNEQFF
V gene: TRBV9; J gene: TRBJ2-5; D gene: TRBD2; clone size: .; CDR3 DNA: TGTGCCAGCAACGGCGGGGGGTACCAAGAGACCCAGTACTTC; CDR3 protein: CASNGGGYQETQYF
V gene: TRBV29-1; J gene: TRBJ1-1; D gene: .; clone size: once; CDR3 DNA: TGCAGCGTAGAAGCCCGGGGGCCACCCTACACTGAAGCTTTCTTT; CDR3 protein: CSVEARGPPYTEAFF
V gene: TRBV10-2; J gene: TRBJ2-1; D gene: .; clone size: .; CDR3 DNA: TGCGCCAGCAGTGAGGTTCCTTTCAATGAGCAGTTCTTC; CDR3 protein: CASSEVPFNEQFF
V gene: TRBV10-2; J gene: TRBJ2-1; D gene: .; clone size: .; CDR3 DNA: TGCGCCGGCGCTAGGGCGGGCGGTGAGCAGTTCTTC; CDR3 protein: CAGARAGGEQFF
V gene: TRBV27; J gene: TRBJ1-1; D gene: .; clone size: .; CDR3 DNA: TGTGCCAGCAGTATTATACCGATGAGAGGGAACACTGAAGCTTTCTTT; CDR3 protein: CASSIIPMRGNTEAFF
V gene: TRBV12-3/TRBV12-4; J gene: TRBJ1-2; D gene: .; clone size: few; CDR3 DNA: TGTGCCAGCAGTTTAGGGGCAGTCTATGGCTACACCTTC; CDR3 protein: CASSLGAVYGYTF
V gene: TRBV12-3/TRBV12-4; J gene: TRBJ2-7; D gene: .; clone size: .; CDR3 DNA: TGTGCCAGCAGTCTTTTGCCGCTCTCCTACGAGCAGTACTTC; CDR3 protein: CASSLLPLSYEQYF
V gene: TRBV11-2; J gene: TRBJ1-2; D gene: TRBD1; clone size: .; CDR3 DNA: TGTGCCAGCAGCCCAAGGGACAGGGGACGGTACTATGGCTACACCTTC; CDR3 protein: CASSPRDRGRYYGYTF
V gene: TRBV27; J gene: TRBJ2-7; D gene: .; clone size: .; CDR3 DNA: TGTGCCAGCAGTTTCAGACTAGACTACGAGCAGTACTTC; CDR3 protein: CASSFRLDYEQYF
V gene: TRBV20-1; J gene: TRBJ2-3; D gene: .; clone size: .; CDR3 DNA: TGCAGTGCTAGGAACGGGGTGGGCACAGATACGCAGTATTTT; CDR3 protein: CSARNGVGTDTQYF
V gene: TRBV7-2; J gene: TRBJ2-7; D gene: TRBD2; clone size: .; CDR3 DNA: TGTGCCAGCAGCTTAGCTGGACTAGAGCTGCGTGTTCCCTACGAGCAGTACTTC; CDR3 protein: CASSLAGLELRVPYEQYF
V gene: TRBV4-1; J gene: TRBJ1-5; D gene: .; clone size: .; CDR3 DNA: TGCGCCAGCAGCCAAAGGTGGGGGGCTGGTAATCAGCCCCAGCATTTT; CDR3 protein: CASSQRWGAGNQPQHF
V gene: TRBV5-4; J gene: TRBJ1-1; D gene: .; clone size: .; CDR3 DNA: TGTGCCAGCAGCCGCGTGTGGAAGCGGGGAAGAAACACTGAAGCTTTCTTT; CDR3 protein: CASSRVWKRGRNTEAFF
V gene: TRBV9; J gene: TRBJ2-1; D gene: .; clone size: .; CDR3 DNA: TGTGCCAGCAGCGTAGCGGAAAACTCCTACAATGAGCAGTTCTTC; CDR3 protein: CASSVAENSYNEQFF
V gene: TRBV20-1; J gene: TRBJ2-2; D gene: TRBD1; clone size: .; CDR3 DNA: TGCAGTGCTAGACAACAGGGGGCCGGGGAGCTGTTTTTT; CDR3 protein: CSARQQGAGELFF
V gene: TRBV2; J gene: TRBJ1-1; D gene: TRBD1; clone size: .; CDR3 DNA: TGTGCCAGCAGTGATCGGACAGGGGGTTCGAACACTGAAGCTTTCTTT; CDR3 protein: CASSDRTGGSNTEAFF
V gene: TRBV7-9; J gene: TRBJ1-1; D gene: .; clone size: .; CDR3 DNA: TGTGCCAGCATCCTGAAAGGGGGGGGATTGAACACTGAAGCTTTCTTT; CDR3 protein: CASILKGGGLNTEAFF
V gene: TRBV9; J gene: TRBJ1-3; D gene: .; clone size: .; CDR3 DNA: TGTGCCAGCAGCGTAGGCGGACACTCTGGAAACACCATATATTTT; CDR3 protein: CASSVGGHSGNTIYF
V gene: TRBV9; J gene: TRBJ2-7; D gene: TRBD1; clone size: .; CDR3 DNA: TGTGCCAGCAGCGGATCCGGGACAGGGGGGTTAAGCGAGCAGTACTTC; CDR3 protein: CASSGSGTGGLSEQYF
V gene: TRBV11-2; J gene: TRBJ1-2; D gene: TRBD1; clone size: .; CDR3 DNA: TGTGCCAGCAGCTTGCCCCGACAGGGCCGCGGCTACACCTTC; CDR3 protein: CASSLPRQGRGYTF
V gene: TRBV9; J gene: TRBJ2-1; D gene: .; clone size: .; CDR3 DNA: TGTGCCAGCAGCGTAGGGATAGCAGTCGTTGATGAGCAGTTCTTC; CDR3 protein: CASSVGIAVVDEQFF
V gene: TRBV6-5; J gene: TRBJ2-2; D gene: .; clone size: .; CDR3 DNA: TGTGCCACCGAGAAAGACGCGAACACCGGGGAGCTGTTTTTT; CDR3 protein: CATEKDANTGELFF
V gene: TRBV23-1; J gene: TRBJ1-4; D gene: .; clone size: .; CDR3 DNA: TGCGCCAGCAGTCAGGGCAGGGCGGCGACTAATGAAAAACTGTTTTTT; CDR3 protein: CASSQGRAATNEKLFF
V gene: TRBV5-1; J gene: TRBJ2-7; D gene: TRBD1; clone size: once; CDR3 DNA: TGCGCCAGCAGCGCCCGGGACAGGGGCTCCTACGAGCAGTACTTC; CDR3 protein: CASSARDRGSYEQYF
V gene: TRBV7-9; J gene: TRBJ2-7; D gene: TRBD1; clone size: .; CDR3 DNA: TGTGCCAGCAGCTCAACCTGGACAGGGAGTTACGAGCAGTACTTC; CDR3 protein: CASSSTWTGSYEQYF
V gene: TRBV9; J gene: TRBJ2-6; D gene: .; clone size: .; CDR3 DNA: TGTGCCAGCCCCACAGTGAAGGATAATGGGGCCAACGTCCTGACTTTC; CDR3 protein: CASPTVKDNGANVLTF
V gene: TRBV5-4; J gene: TRBJ1-1; D gene: TRBD1; clone size: once; CDR3 DNA: TGTGCCAGCAGCTTGGGACAGGGGACGGGCACTGAAGCTTTCTTT; CDR3 protein: CASSLGQGTGTEAFF
V gene: TRBV7-2; J gene: TRBJ2-3; D gene: .; clone size: once; CDR3 DNA: TGTGCCAGCAGCTTAACGGACACCAACACAGATACGCAGTATTTT; CDR3 protein: CASSLTDTNTDTQYF